The clone carrying this T cell receptor (beta chain) has a count of ten or more. This sample is part of a study of T cells in Graves' hyperthyroidism and ophthalmopathy. Amplified TCR beta CDR3 regions derived from RNA transcripts. Initially, a first-round RT-PCR of the TCR CDR3 employed the HTBI primer set. Each CDR3 protein is one row after TCRdb ran MiXCR on the multiplex PCR reads. Altogether 370,000 or so distinct CDR3 sequences are present, roughly 12% being singletons, with the ten largest covering around 20%. The CDR3 runs 15 residues. CDR1 is PRHDT and CDR2 is FYEKMQ in the germline V gene (reference sequence). Trimming took 5 bases from V and 1 from J, leaving 12 bases between them. Extraction of PBMCs used 7.5 to 10 ml of fresh peripheral blood.

The chain employs TRBV13 and TRBJ2-4, with D tentatively TRBD1 (6 bases). This sequence was found in a man under 40 with Graves' hyperthyroidism that later progressed to Graves' ophthalmopathy. Specimen: blood. The CDR3 loop reads CASSTGQSAKNIQYF. CDR3 nucleotides: TGTGCCAGCAGCACCGGACAGTCTGCCAAAAACATTCAGTACTTC.